This TCR beta chain was sequenced for a study of blood T cell repertoires in COVID-19. The trim removed 6 bases at V and 4 bases at J, leaving 9 bases unmatched. The CDR3 runs to 16 residues. Germline V gene lookup returns CDR1 SQVTM and CDR2 ANQGSEA. Here immunoSEQ multiplex PCR was the method, and the copy in TCRdb shows in-frame clones only, minus some. The sample carries 200,000 or so clones, around 82% recorded once. This clonotype was obtained from a woman aged 50 to 60 who had been exposed to COVID-19. The chain recombines TRBV29-1 with TRBJ2-2; 12 nucleotides align to TRBD2. The sequenced sample consisted of PBMCs or T cells enriched from blood (not recorded which). CDR3 coding DNA: TGCAGCGTGATACTAGCGGGGGGCCTTTTCACCGGGGAGCTGTTTTTT. This gives the protein CSVILAGGLFTGELFF.